This TCR beta chain was documented in a study of blood T cell repertoires in COVID-19. Study as a whole: PBMCs, B-cell-depleted T cells, or T cells were the source of the cDNA or gDNA that made up the material.

Per the original data handling: Estimation of nucleated cell counts was performed using reference gene primer amplification. The assay was immunoSEQ multiplex PCR, and TCRdb's table has in-frame clones only and misses some. That table gives V, J and clone size, and the DNA gave D and trimming. The sample has about 200,000 clones, about 86% seen once. Germline trimming cut 7 bases from V and 4 bases from J; bases unmatched to any gene: 7. The CDR3 sequence is 15 residues long. Germline V lookup: CDR1 LNHDA, CDR2 SQIVND (reference sequence). Participants were aged about 18 to 100 years from approximately 24 US areas. Individuals in the exposed group had encountered a COVID-19 case within 2 weeks preceding study entry.

The chain recombines TRBV19 with TRBJ2-2, with 9 bases that match TRBD1. Sequenced material: PBMCs or T cells enriched from blood (not recorded which). The clonotype originates from a woman in her thirties who had been exposed to COVID-19. The CDR3 region is CASTPTGGPTGELFF. CDR3 nucleotides: TGTGCCAGTACCCCCACAGGGGGCCCCACCGGGGAGCTGTTTTTT. Based on the CDR3 plus reference TRBV19 and TRBJ2-2, the full variable domain is DGGITQSPKYLFRKEGQNVTLSCEQNLNHDAMYWYRQDPGQGLRLIYYSQIVNDFQKGDIAEGYSVSREKKESFPLTVTSAQKNPTAFYLCASTPTGGPTGELFFGEGSRLTVL.